Presented here are 10 T cell receptor beta chains from one specimen sequenced in a study of CD8 T cells in ankylosing spondylitis. Via MiXCR, TCRdb re-called the 5' RACE reads, giving one row per CDR3 protein. Among about 160,000 distinct CDR3 sequences listed, about 18% were seen once. The sample was blood, either unsorted or a sorted T cell fraction (not recorded which). The receptors stem from a male donor with ankylosing spondylitis or in good health (not recorded which).

This clonotype has just a few counts. This chain links TRBV7-9 with TRBJ1-5; D is ambiguous. The V gene's germline CDR1 is SEHNR and CDR2 FQNEAQ (reference sequence). The germline V and J ends were trimmed by 4 bases and 4 bases, with 8 bases remaining between them. This CDR3 comprises 13 residues. The CDR3 loop is CASSSMINQPQHF. The CDR3 bases are TGTGCCAGCAGCTCGATGATTAATCAGCCCCAGCATTTT.

In its sample, this clonotype was seen a few times. The V call is TRBV19, the J call TRBJ2-5, with D perhaps matching TRBD2 (7 bases). In germline, CDR1 is LNHDA, CDR2 SQIVND (reference sequence). V was clipped by 7 bases and J by 0 bases, with 15 bases between them. CDR3 size: 15 residues. This chain's CDR3 is CASNWGLADQETQYF. In nucleotides, the CDR3 is TGTGCCAGTAACTGGGGGCTAGCGGACCAAGAGACCCAGTACTTC.

This clonotype was counted between two and nine times. The chain has TRBV7-8 and TRBJ1-5, with 9 positions matching TRBD1. This CDR3 region has 15 residues. Germline loops: CDR1 SGHVS, CDR2 FQNEAQ. Trimming at V came to 8 bases and at J to 7 bases, leaving 12 bases not matched to a gene. CDR3 residues: CASVRSGQGGQPQHF. CDR3 bases: TGTGCCAGCGTAAGGTCGGGACAGGGTGGACAGCCCCAGCATTTT.

A few counts support this clonotype. The chain uses TRBV6-1 and TRBJ1-5; D is possibly TRBD1 (6 bases). CDR1 and CDR2 (germline): MNHNS, SASEGT. The CDR3 has 13 residues. Trimming stripped 7 bases from V and 7 bases from J, with 14 bases between. Here the CDR3 reads CASIIQGGQPQHF. Written as DNA, the CDR3 is TGTGCCAGCATTATACAGGGAGGCCAGCCCCAGCATTTT.

The gene calls are TRBV5-1 and TRBJ2-7; 12 bases match TRBD1. The V segment lost 4 bases and the J segment 5 bases; nucleotides outside the gene matches: 4. CDR1 SGHRS and CDR2 YFSETQ come from the germline V gene. The CDR3 is 14 amino acids. CDR3 in DNA: TGCGCCAGCAGCGGTGGGACAGGGGGCCACGAGCAGTACTTC. Its protein product is CASSGGTGGHEQYF. The entire variable domain, with the rest obtained from reference TRBV5-1 and TRBJ2-7, is as follows: KAGVTQTPRYLIKTRGQQVTLSCSPISGHRSVSWYQQTPGQGLQFLFEYFSETQRNKGNFPGRFSGRQFSNSRSEMNVSTLELGDSALYLCASSGGTGGHEQYFGPGTRLTVT.

This clonotype was seen more than once but under ten times. The chain uses TRBV27 and TRBJ1-5; D may be TRBD1 (5 bases). V gave up 1 base and J gave up 0 bases, with 13 bases separating them. Germline assignment: CDR1 MNHEY and CDR2 SMNVEV (reference sequence). The CDR3 runs to 17 residues. DNA for the CDR3: TGTGCCAGCAGTTTATACGACAGTCGATATAGCAATCAGCCCCAGCATTTT. This translates into CASSLYDSRYSNQPQHF.

The chain carries TRBV3-1 and TRBJ1-3; D ambiguous. Germline V gives CDR1 LGHDT, CDR2 YNNKEL (reference sequence). The CDR3 is 15 amino acids. V was clipped by 4 bases and J by 1 base, with 11 bases between them. This CDR3 reads CASSPQILSGNTIYF. CDR3 DNA: TGTGCCAGCAGCCCCCAGATCTTATCTGGAAACACCATATATTTT.

The CDR3 DNA reads TGTGCCAGCAGCCACTCCGGACTAGCGCCGACCTACGAGCAGTACTTC. It translates to CASSHSGLAPTYEQYF. The gene calls are TRBV28 and TRBJ2-7; TRBD2 agrees at 9 bases. The trim removed 6 bases at V and 2 bases at J, leaving 11 bases unmatched. The germline gives CDR1 MDHEN, CDR2 SYDVKM. The CDR3 is 16 amino acids.

The chain combines TRBV29-1 with TRBJ2-7; 10 nucleotides match TRBD2. The germline V gene encodes CDR1 SQVTM and CDR2 ANQGSEA. V gave up 4 bases and J gave up 2 bases; unmatched junction bases: 5. The CDR3 has 14 residues. This CDR3 reads CSVGRLAGAYEQYF. The CDR3 DNA reads TGCAGCGTTGGTAGACTAGCGGGCGCCTACGAGCAGTACTTC.

In the case of this clonotype: Since a much larger clone is just one base distant, this may be a read error. The chain employs TRBV18 and TRBJ1-6, with 8 bases that match TRBD1. This CDR3 spans 16 amino acids. In germline, CDR1 is KGHSH, CDR2 LQKENI. The CDR3 sequence is CAISPSRDRGNSPLHF. The CDR3 DNA reads TGTGCCATCTCACCGTCTCGCGACAGGGGCAATTCACCCCTCCACTTT.